This entry is about one TCR beta chain. Assay used: immunoSEQ multiplex PCR; TCRdb lists only in-frame clones, some missing. This table holds some 150,000 clones, 88% found once. This sample is part of a study of T cell responses to AZD1222 COVID-19 vaccine. The V end was cut by 4 bases, the J end by 4 bases, with 13 bases between. Germline lookup yields CDR1 SEHNR and CDR2 FQNEAQ (reference sequence). The CDR3 has 15 amino acids. This TCR derives from an adult who received the AZD1222 COVID-19 vaccine. This sequence joins TRBV7-9 and TRBJ2-2; D is perhaps TRBD2 (7 bases). Sequencing used peripheral blood, obtained 28 days after the second AZD1222 dose. The CDR3 region is CASSSRGAGTGELFF. Written as DNA, the CDR3 is TGTGCCAGCAGCTCCCGGGGGGCCGGCACCGGGGAGCTGTTTTTT.